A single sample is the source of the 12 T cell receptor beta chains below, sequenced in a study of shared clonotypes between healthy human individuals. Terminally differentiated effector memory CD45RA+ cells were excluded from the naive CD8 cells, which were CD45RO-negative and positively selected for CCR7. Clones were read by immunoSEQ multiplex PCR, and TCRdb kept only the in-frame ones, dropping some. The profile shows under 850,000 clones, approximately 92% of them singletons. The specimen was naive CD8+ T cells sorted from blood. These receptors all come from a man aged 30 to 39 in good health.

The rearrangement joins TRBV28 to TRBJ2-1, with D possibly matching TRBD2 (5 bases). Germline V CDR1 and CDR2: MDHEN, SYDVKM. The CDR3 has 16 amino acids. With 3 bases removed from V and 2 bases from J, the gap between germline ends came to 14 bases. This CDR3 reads CASSFLTGRTYNEQFF. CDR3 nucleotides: TGTGCCAGCAGTTTTTTGACGGGAAGGACCTACAATGAGCAGTTCTTC.

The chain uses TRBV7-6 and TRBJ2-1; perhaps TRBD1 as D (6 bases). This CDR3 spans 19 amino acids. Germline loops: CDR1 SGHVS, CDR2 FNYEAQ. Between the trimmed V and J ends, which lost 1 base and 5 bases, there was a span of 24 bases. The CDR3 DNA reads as TGTGCCAGCAGCTTAGTTATCTTACCGACAGGCCTACCGGACAATGAGCAGTTCTTC. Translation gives CASSLVILPTGLPDNEQFF.

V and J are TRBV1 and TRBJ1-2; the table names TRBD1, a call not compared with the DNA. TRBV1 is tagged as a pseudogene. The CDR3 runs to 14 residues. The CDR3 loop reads CTSRSDRGNYGYTF. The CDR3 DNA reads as TGCACCAGCAGATCTGACAGGGGGAACTATGGCTACACCTTC.

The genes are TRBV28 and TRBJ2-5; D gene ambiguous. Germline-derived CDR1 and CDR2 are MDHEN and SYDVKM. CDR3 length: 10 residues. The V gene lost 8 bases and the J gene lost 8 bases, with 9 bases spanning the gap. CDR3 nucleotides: TGTGCCAGCCCCTTGAGAACCCAGTACTTC. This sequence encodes CASPLRTQYF.

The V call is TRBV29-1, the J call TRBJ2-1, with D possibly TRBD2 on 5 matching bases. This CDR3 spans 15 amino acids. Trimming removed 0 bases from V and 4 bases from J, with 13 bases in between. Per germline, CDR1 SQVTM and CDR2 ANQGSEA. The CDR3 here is CSVEDLGDSYNEQFF. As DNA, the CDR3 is TGCAGCGTTGAAGATCTCGGGGATAGTTACAATGAGCAGTTCTTC.

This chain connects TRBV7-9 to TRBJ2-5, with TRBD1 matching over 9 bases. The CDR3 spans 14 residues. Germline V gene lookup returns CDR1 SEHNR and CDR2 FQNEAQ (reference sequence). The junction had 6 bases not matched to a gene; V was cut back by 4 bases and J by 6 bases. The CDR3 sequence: CASSWTGAEKTQYF. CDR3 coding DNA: TGTGCCAGCAGCTGGACAGGGGCGGAGAAGACCCAGTACTTC.

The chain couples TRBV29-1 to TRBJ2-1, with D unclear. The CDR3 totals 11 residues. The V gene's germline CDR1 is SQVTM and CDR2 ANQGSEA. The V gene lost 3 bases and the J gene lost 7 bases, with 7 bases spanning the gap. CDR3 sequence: CSVDFMNEQFF. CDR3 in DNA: TGCAGCGTTGACTTTATGAATGAGCAGTTCTTC.

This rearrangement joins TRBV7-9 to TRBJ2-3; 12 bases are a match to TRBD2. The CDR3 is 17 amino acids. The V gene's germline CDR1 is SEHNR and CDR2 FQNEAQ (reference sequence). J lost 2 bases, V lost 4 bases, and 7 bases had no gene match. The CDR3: CASSSPGTSGFTDTQYF. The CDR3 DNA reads TGTGCCAGCAGCTCTCCCGGGACTAGCGGGTTCACAGATACGCAGTATTTT.

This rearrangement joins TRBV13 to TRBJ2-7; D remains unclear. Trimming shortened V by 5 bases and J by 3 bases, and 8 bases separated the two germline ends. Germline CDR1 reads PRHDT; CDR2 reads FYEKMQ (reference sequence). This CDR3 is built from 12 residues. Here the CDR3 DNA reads TGTGCCAGCAGCGTGGGGATCTACGAGCAGTACTTC. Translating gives CASSVGIYEQYF. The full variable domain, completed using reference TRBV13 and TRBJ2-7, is AAGVIQSPRHLIKEKRETATLKCYPIPRHDTVYWYQQGPGQDPQFLISFYEKMQSDKGSIPDRFSAQQFSDYHSELNMSSLELGDSALYFCASSVGIYEQYFGPGTRLTVT.

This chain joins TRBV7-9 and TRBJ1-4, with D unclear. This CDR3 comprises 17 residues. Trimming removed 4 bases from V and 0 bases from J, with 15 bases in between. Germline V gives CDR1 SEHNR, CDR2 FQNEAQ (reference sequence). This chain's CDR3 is CASSSSTTETTNEKLFF. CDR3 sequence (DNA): TGTGCCAGCAGCTCGAGTACTACAGAAACAACTAATGAAAAACTGTTTTTT.

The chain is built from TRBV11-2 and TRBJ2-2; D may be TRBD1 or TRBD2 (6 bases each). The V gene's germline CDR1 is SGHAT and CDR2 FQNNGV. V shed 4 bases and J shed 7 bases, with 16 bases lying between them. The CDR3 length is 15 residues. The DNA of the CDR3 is TGTGCCAGCAGCTCCAGCCGGGGGCGGGGCGGGGAGCTGTTTTTT. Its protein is CASSSSRGRGGELFF. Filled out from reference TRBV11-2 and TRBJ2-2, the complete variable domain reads EAGVAQSPRYKIIEKRQSVAFWCNPISGHATLYWYQQILGQGPKLLIQFQNNGVVDDSQLPKDRFSAERLKGVDSTLKIQPAKLEDSAVYLCASSSSRGRGGELFFGEGSRLTVL.

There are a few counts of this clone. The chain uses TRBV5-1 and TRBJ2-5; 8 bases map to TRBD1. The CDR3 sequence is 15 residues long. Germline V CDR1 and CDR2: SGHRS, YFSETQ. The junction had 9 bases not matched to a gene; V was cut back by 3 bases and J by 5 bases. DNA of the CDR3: TGCGCCAGCAGCTCGGGCCGGACAGGGTTTGAGACCCAGTACTTC. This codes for CASSSGRTGFETQYF.